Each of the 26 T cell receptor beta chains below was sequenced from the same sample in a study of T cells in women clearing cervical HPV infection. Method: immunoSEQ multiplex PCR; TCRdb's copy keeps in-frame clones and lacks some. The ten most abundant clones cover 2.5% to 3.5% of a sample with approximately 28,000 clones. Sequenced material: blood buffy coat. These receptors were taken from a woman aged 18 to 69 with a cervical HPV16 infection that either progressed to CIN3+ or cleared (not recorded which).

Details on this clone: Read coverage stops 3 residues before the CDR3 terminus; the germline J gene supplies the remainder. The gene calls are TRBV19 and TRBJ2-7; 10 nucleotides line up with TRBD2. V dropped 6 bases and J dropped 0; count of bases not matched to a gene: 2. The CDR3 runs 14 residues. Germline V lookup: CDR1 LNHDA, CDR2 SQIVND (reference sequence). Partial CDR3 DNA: TGTGCCAGTAGACTAGCGGGGTCCTCCTACGAG. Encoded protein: CASRLAGSSYE. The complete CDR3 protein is CASRLAGSSYEQYF.

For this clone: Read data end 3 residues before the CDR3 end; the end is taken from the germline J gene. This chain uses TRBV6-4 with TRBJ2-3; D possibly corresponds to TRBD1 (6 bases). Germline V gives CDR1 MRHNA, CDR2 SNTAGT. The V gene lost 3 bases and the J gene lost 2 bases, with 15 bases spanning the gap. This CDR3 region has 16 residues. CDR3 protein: CASSESQGSSTDTQYF. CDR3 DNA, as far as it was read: TGTGCCAGCAGTGAGTCCCAGGGGAGTTCCACAGATACG.

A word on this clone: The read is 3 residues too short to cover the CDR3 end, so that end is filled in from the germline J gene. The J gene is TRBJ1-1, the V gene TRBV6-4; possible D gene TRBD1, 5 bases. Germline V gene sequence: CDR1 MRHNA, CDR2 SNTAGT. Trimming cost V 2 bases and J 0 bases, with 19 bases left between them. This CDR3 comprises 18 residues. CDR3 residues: CASSDRDTGLKMNTEAFF. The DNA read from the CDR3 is TGTGCCAGCAGTGACCGAGATACAGGTTTAAAAATGAACACTGAA.

The CDR3 here is CAWRTGAGNTIYF. CDR3 DNA, as far as it was read: TGTGCCTGGAGGACAGGGGCTGGAAACACC. This chain joins TRBV30 and TRBJ1-3; 8 nucleotides align to TRBD1. The read terminates 3 residues ahead of where the CDR3 ends, so the germline J gene completes it. Germline assignment: CDR1 GTSNPN and CDR2 SVGIG (reference sequence). Trimming removed 3 bases from V and 2 bases from J; junction bases left unmatched: 0. The CDR3 consists of 13 residues.

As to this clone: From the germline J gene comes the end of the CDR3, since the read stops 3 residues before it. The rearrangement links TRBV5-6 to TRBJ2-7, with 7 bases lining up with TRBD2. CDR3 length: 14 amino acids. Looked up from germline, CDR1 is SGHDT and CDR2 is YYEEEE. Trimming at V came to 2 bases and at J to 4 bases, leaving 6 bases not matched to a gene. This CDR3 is CASSFRGRGYEQYF. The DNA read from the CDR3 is TGTGCCAGCAGCTTTCGCGGGAGAGGGTACGAG.

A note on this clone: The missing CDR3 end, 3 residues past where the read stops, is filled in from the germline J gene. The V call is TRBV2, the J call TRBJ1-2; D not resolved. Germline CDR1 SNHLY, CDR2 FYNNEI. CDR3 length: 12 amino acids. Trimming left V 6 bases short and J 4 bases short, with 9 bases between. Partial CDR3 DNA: TGTGCCAGCAGGGAGAGCGGCTATGGC. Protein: CASRESGYG. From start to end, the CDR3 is CASRESGYGYTF.

The CDR3: CASSQLQGMNTEAFF. CDR3 DNA (partial): TGTGCCAGCAGCCAACTACAGGGGATGAACACTGAA. The V gene is TRBV14, the J gene TRBJ1-1; 7 nucleotides agree with TRBD1. The read ends 3 residues shy of where the CDR3 ends; the end is completed using the germline J gene. Germline assignment: CDR1 SGHDN and CDR2 FVKESK. V shed 2 bases, J shed 0 bases, and the junction held 3 bases outside the gene matches. This CDR3 has 15 residues.

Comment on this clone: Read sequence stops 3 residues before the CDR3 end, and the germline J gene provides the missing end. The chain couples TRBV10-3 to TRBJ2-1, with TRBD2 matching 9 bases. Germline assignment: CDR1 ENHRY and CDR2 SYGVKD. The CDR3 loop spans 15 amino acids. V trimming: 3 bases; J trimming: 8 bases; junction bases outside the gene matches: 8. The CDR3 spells CAISEGVAGDHEQFF. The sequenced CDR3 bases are TGTGCCATCAGTGAAGGAGTAGCGGGAGACCATGAG.

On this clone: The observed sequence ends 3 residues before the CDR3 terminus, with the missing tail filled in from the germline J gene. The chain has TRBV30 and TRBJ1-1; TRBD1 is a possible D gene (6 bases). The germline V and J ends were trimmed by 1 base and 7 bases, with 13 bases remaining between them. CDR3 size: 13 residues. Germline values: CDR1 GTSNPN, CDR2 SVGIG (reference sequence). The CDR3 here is CAWSGGGGGEAFF. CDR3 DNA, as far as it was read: TGTGCCTGGAGTGGGGGAGGGGGGGGTGAA.

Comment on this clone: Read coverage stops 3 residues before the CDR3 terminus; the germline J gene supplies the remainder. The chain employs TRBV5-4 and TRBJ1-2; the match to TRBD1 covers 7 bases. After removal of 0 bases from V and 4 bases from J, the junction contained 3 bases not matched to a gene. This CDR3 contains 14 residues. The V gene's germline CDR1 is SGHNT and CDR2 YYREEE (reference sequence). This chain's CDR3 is CASSLDRGGYGYTF. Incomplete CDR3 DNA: TGTGCCAGCAGCTTGGACAGGGGTGGCTATGGC.

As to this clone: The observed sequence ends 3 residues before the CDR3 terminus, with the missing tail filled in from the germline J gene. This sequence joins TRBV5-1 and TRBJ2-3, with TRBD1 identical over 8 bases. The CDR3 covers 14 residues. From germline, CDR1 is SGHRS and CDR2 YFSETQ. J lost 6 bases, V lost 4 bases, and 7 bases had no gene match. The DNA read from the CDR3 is TGCGCCAGCAGCCCAGGGGGCGCTGAGGATACG. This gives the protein CASSPGGAEDT. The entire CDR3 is CASSPGGAEDTQYF.

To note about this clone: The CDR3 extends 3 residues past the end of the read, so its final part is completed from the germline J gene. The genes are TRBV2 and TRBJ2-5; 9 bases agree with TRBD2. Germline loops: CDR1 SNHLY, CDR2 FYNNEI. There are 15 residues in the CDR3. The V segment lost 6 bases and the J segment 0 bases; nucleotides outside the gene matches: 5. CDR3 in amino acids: CASRARLADQETQYF. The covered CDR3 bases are TGTGCCAGCAGAGCCCGACTAGCGGACCAAGAGACC. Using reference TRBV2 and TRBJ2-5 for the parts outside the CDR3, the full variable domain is EPEVTQTPSHQVTQMGQEVILRCVPISNHLYFYWYRQILGQKVEFLVSFYNNEISEKSEIFDDQFSVERPDGSNFTLKIRSTKLEDSAMYFCASRARLADQETQYFGPGTRLLVL.

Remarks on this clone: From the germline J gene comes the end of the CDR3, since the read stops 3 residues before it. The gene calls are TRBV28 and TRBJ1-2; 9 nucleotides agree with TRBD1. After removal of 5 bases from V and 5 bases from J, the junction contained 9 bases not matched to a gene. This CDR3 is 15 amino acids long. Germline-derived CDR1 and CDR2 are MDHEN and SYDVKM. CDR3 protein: CASSNIEDRGYGYTF. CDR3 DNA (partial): TGTGCCAGCAGTAACATAGAGGACAGGGGATATGGC.

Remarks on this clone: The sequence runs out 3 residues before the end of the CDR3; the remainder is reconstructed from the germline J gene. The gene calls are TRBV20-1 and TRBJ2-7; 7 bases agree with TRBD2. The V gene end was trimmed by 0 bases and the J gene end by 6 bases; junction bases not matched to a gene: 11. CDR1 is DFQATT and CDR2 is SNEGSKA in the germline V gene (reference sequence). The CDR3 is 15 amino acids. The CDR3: CSARDHLADLPEQYF. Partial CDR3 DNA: TGCAGTGCTAGAGACCACCTAGCGGACCTTCCCGAG.

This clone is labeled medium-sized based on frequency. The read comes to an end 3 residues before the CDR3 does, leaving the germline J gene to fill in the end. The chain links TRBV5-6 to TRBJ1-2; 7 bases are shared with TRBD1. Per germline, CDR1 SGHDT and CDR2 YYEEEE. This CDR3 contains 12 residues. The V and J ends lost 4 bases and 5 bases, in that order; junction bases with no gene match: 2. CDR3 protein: CASSPDRYGYTF. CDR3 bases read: TGTGCCAGCAGCCCGGACAGGTATGGC.

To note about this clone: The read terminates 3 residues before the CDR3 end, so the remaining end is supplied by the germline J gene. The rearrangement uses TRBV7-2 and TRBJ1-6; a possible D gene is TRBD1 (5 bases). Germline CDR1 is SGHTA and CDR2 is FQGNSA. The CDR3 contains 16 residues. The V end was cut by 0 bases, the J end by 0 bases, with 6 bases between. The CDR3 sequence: CASSLAGVSYNSPLHF. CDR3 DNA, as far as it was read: TGTGCCAGCAGCTTAGCAGGGGTCTCCTATAATTCACCC. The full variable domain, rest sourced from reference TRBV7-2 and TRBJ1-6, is GAGVSQSPSNKVTEKGKDVELRCDPISGHTALYWYRQSLGQGLEFLIYFQGNSAPDKSGLPSDRFSAERTGGSVSTLTIQRTQQEDSAVYLCASSLAGVSYNSPLHFGNGTRLTVT.

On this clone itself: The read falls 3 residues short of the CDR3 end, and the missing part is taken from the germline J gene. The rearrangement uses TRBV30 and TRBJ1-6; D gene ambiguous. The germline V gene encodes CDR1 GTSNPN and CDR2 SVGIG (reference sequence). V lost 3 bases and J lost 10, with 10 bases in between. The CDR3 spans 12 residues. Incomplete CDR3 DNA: TGTGCCTGGAGCGTGGCCCAGTCACCC. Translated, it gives CAWSVAQSP. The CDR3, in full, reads CAWSVAQSPLHF. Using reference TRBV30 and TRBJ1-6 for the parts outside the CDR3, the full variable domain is SQTIHQWPATLVQPVGSPLSLECTVEGTSNPNLYWYRQAAGRGLQLLFYSVGIGQISSEVPQNLSASRPQDRQFILSSKKLLLSDSGFYLCAWSVAQSPLHFGNGTRLTVT.

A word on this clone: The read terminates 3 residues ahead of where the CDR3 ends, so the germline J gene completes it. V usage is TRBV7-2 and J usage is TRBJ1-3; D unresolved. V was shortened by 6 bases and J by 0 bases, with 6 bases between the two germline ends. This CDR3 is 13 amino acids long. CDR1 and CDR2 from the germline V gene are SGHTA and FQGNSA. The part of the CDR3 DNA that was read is TGTGCCAGCAGTCACAGCTCTGGAAACACC. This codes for CASSHSSGNT. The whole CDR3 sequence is CASSHSSGNTIYF. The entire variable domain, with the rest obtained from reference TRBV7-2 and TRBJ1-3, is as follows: GAGVSQSPSNKVTEKGKDVELRCDPISGHTALYWYRQSLGQGLEFLIYFQGNSAPDKSGLPSDRFSAERTGGSVSTLTIQRTQQEDSAVYLCASSHSSGNTIYFGEGSWLTVV.

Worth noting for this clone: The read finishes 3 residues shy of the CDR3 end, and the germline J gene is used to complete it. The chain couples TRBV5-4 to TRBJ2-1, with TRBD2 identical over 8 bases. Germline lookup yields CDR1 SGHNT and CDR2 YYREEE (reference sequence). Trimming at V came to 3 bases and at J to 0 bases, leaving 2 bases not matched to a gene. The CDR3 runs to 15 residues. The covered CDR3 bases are TGTGCCAGCAGCTCGACTAGCGTCTCCTACAATGAG. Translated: CASSSTSVSYNE. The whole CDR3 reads CASSSTSVSYNEQFF.

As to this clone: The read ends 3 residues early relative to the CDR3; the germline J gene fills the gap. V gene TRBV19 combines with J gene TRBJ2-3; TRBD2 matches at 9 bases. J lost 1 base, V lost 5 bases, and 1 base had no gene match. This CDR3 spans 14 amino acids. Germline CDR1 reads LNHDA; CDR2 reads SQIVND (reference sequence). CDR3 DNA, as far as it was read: TGTGCCAGTAGTGTAGCGGGGGGCACAGATACG. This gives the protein CASSVAGGTDT. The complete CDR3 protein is CASSVAGGTDTQYF.

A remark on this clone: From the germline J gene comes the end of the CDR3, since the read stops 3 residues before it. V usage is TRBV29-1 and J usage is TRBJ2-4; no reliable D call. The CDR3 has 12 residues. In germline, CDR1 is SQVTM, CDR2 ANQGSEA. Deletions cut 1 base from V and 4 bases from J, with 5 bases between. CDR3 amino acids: CSVEGRKNIQYF. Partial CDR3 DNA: TGCAGCGTTGAAGGGCGGAAAAACATT.

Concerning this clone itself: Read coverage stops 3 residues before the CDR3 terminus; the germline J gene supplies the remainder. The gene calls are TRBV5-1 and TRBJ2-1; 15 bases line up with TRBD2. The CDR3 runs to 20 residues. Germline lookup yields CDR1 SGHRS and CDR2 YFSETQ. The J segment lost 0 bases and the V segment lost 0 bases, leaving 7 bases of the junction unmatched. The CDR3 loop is CASSLAGLAGGPSSYNEQFF. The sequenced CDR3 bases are TGCGCCAGCAGCTTGGCTGGACTAGCGGGGGGGCCGAGCTCCTACAATGAG.

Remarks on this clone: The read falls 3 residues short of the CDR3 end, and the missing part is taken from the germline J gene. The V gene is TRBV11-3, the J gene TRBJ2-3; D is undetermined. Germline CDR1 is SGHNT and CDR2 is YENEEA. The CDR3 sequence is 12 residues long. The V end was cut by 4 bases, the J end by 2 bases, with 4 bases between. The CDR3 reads CASSYNTDTQYF. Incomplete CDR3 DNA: TGTGCCAGCAGCTACAACACAGATACG.

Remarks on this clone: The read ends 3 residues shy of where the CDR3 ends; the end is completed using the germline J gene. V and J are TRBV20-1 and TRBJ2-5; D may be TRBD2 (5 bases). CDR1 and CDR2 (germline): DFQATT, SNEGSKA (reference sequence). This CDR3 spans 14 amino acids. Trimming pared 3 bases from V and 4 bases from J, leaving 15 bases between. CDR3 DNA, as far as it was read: TGCAGTGCTAGGGGTAGCCCCGCGGGAGAGACC. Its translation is CSARGSPAGET. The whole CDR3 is CSARGSPAGETQYF.

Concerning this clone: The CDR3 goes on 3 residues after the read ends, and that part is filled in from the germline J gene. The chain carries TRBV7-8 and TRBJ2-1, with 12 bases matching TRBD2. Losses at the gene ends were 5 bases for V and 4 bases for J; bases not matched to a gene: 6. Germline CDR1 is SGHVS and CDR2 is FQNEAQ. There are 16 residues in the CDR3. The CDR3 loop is CASSSGLAGRYNEQFF. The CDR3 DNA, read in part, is TGTGCCAGCAGCAGTGGACTAGCGGGGCGATACAATGAG.

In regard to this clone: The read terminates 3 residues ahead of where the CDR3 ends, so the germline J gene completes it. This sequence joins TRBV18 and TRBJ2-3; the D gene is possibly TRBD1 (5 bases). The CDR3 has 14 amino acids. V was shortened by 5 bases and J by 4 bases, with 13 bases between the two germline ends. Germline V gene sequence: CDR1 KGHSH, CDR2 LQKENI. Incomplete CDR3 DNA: TGTGCCAGCTCATCCCGACAGAAACCAGATACG. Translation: CASSSRQKPDT. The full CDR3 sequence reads CASSSRQKPDTQYF.